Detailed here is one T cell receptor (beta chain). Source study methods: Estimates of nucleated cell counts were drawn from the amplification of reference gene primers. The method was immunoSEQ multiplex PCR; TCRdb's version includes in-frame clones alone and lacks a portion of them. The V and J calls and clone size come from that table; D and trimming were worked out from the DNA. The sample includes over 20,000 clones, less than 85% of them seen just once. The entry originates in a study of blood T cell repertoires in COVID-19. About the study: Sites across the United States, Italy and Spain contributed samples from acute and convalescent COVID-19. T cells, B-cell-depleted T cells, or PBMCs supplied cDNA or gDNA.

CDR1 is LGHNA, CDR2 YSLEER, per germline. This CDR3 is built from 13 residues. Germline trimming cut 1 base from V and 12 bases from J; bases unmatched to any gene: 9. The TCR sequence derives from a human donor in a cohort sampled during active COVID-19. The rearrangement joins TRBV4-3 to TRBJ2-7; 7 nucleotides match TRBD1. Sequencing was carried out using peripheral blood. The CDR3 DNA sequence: TGCGCCAGCAGCCAAGCTGTGGGACAGAGAGGGTACTTC. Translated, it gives CASSQAVGQRGYF.